Listed below are T cell receptor beta chains from one sample, sequenced in a study of immune heterogeneity within non-small cell lung tumors. A single record per CDR3 protein comes from TCRdb applying MiXCR to the multiplex PCR reads. Counted here are around 23,000 distinct CDR3 sequences, roughly 30% occurring once; the ten biggest clones make up roughly 4%. The sequenced sample was lung tumor tissue. The source of these receptors is a man between 40 and 49 years old with non-small cell lung cancer. Each CDR3 is given with its conserved first and last residue. Fields, in order: CDR3 protein, V gene, J gene, clone size. A row's size may be missing; if present it is once, few, many or a size class.

CDR3aa: CASSETAVTQYF; v_gene: TRBV6-1; j_gene: TRBJ2-3; abundance: many
CDR3aa: CASSKTGGRQPQHF; v_gene: TRBV6-2/TRBV6-3; j_gene: TRBJ1-5; abundance: medium-sized
CDR3aa: CASSSGGRTRGEQFF; v_gene: TRBV7-2; j_gene: TRBJ2-1; abundance: few
CDR3aa: CAISEGSQPQHF; v_gene: TRBV10-3; j_gene: TRBJ1-5; abundance: many
CDR3aa: CSAKGAYEQYF; v_gene: TRBV20-1; j_gene: TRBJ2-7; abundance: few
CDR3aa: CAWSSGLGETQYF; v_gene: TRBV30; j_gene: TRBJ2-5; abundance: few
CDR3aa: CASSIYSGTGLLGYTF; v_gene: TRBV7-2; j_gene: TRBJ1-2; abundance: few
CDR3aa: CASSQTSGVTDTQYF; v_gene: TRBV7-9; j_gene: TRBJ2-3; abundance: medium-sized
CDR3aa: CASSLGRQGSNEQYF; v_gene: TRBV5-1; j_gene: TRBJ2-7; abundance: many
CDR3aa: CASSFTGGRETQYF; v_gene: TRBV27; j_gene: TRBJ2-5; abundance: -
CDR3aa: CASRDWTRNEQFF; v_gene: TRBV19; j_gene: TRBJ2-1; abundance: medium-sized
CDR3aa: CAWSQHTGINEKLFF; v_gene: TRBV30; j_gene: TRBJ1-4; abundance: few
CDR3aa: CSAKERTGSYNEQFF; v_gene: TRBV29-1; j_gene: TRBJ2-1; abundance: few
CDR3aa: CASSQGWTEAFF; v_gene: TRBV14; j_gene: TRBJ1-1; abundance: many
CDR3aa: CASSPTGLGSYNEQFF; v_gene: TRBV19; j_gene: TRBJ2-1; abundance: -
CDR3aa: CASSRLGDNEQFF; v_gene: TRBV7-7; j_gene: TRBJ2-1; abundance: -
CDR3aa: CATSRGRGMAYEQYF; v_gene: TRBV15; j_gene: TRBJ2-7; abundance: medium-sized
CDR3aa: CASIFHRGGGGYTF; v_gene: TRBV6-1; j_gene: TRBJ1-2; abundance: few
CDR3aa: CASSQDLVGTGELFF; v_gene: TRBV4-2; j_gene: TRBJ2-2; abundance: -
CDR3aa: CASGPPGYLISGANVLTF; v_gene: TRBV12-5; j_gene: TRBJ2-6; abundance: many
CDR3aa: CASSSTTASASSYEQYF; v_gene: TRBV4-3; j_gene: TRBJ2-7; abundance: many
CDR3aa: CASSLNPNEKLFF; v_gene: TRBV7-9; j_gene: TRBJ1-4; abundance: few
CDR3aa: CASSLGQLYEQYF; v_gene: TRBV13; j_gene: TRBJ2-7; abundance: many
CDR3aa: CASSLGRGQINEKLFF; v_gene: TRBV7-2; j_gene: TRBJ1-4; abundance: -
CDR3aa: CASSFVQGQNVQFF; v_gene: TRBV7-9; j_gene: TRBJ2-1; abundance: -
CDR3aa: CAISDPGQDEKLFF; v_gene: TRBV10-3; j_gene: TRBJ1-4; abundance: medium-sized
CDR3aa: CASTPGGVRELFF; v_gene: TRBV11-3; j_gene: TRBJ2-2; abundance: few
CDR3aa: CASSLGGLDNIQYF; v_gene: TRBV7-9; j_gene: TRBJ2-4; abundance: few